This T cell receptor beta chain was obtained from a study of blood T cell repertoires in COVID-19. Study background: The United States, Italy and Spain were the sources of the acute and convalescent COVID-19 samples.

The CDR3 totals 14 residues. V was shortened by 5 bases and J by 4 bases, with 11 bases between the two germline ends. The germline V gene has CDR1 SEHNR and CDR2 FQNEAQ (reference sequence). Those enrolled, adults aged roughly 18 to 89 years, came from about two dozen US areas. TCRdb's table, derived via immunoSEQ multiplex PCR, lists solely in-frame clones and lacks some. The table lists roughly 200,000 clones, 75% to 90% of them singletons. J is TRBJ2-2 and V is TRBV7-9; D not resolved. This receptor was obtained from a man between 40 and 49 years old who had recovered from COVID-19. The specimen sequenced was PBMCs or T cells enriched from blood (not recorded which). The CDR3 region has the DNA TGTGCCAGCAGCCCTTCGACATTCACCGGGGAGCTGTTTTTT. Its translation: CASSPSTFTGELFF.